The T cell receptor (beta chain) under discussion was sequenced for a study of regulatory T cells in long-lasting Graves disease. Building the TCR beta libraries relied on iRepertoire HTBI primers, and CDR3 regions underwent Arm-PCR. One entry per CDR3 protein, called by TCRdb with MiXCR from the multiplex PCR reads. The table has some 430,000 distinct CDR3 sequences, around a fifth seen once. Germline values: CDR1 SGHRS, CDR2 YFSETQ. The ends were cut back, 0 bases at V and 6 bases at J, with 15 bases in the middle. This CDR3 region has 15 residues. Stated time point: persistent/refractory GD, antithyroid drugs over 5 years with positive TRAb. PBMC RNA was the source of the TCR library.

The chain couples TRBV5-1 to TRBJ1-2; D remains ambiguous. This TCR was sampled from a female donor with Graves disease. Sequenced material: peripheral blood mononuclear cells (PBMCs), taken when the disease was refractory, from a patient treated with antithyroid drugs. CDR3 sequence: CASSLGPGSVNGYTF. The CDR3 DNA follows: TGCGCCAGCAGCTTGGGCCCCGGGTCGGTGAATGGCTACACCTTC.